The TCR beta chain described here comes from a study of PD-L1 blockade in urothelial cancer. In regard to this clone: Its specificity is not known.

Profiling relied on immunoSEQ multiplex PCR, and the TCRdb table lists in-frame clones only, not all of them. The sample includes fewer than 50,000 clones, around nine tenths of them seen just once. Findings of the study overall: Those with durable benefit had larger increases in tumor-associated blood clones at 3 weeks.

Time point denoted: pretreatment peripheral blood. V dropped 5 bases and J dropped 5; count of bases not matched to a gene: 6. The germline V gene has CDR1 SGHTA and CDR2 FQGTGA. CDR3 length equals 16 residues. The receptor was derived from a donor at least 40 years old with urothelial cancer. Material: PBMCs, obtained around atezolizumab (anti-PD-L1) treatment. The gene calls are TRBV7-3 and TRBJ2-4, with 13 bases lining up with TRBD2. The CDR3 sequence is CASSEGLAGVQNIQYF. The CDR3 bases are TGTGCCAGCAGCGAAGGACTAGCGGGAGTCCAAAACATTCAGTACTTC.